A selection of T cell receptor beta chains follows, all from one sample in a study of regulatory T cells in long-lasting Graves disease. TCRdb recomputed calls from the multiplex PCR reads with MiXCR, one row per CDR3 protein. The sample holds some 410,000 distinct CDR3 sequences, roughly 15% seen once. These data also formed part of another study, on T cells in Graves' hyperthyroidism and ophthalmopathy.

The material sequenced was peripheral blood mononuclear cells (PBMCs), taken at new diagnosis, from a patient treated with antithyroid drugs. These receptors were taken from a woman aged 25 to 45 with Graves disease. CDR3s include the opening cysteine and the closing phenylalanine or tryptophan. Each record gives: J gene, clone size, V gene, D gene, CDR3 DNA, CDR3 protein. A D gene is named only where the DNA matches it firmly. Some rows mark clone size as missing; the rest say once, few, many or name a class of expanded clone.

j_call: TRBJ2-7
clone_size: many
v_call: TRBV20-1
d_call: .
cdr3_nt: TGCAGTGCTAGAGGCTACGAGCAGTACTTC
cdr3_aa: CSARGYEQYF

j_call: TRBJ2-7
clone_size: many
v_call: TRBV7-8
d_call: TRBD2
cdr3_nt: TGTGCCAGCAGCTATCCCGGACTAGCGTCAATCTCCTACGAGCAGTACTTC
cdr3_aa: CASSYPGLASISYEQYF

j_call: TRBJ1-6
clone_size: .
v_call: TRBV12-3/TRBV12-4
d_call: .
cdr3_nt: TGTGCCAGCAGGATGGGACTCCAGTATAATTCACCCCTCCACTTT
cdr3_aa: CASRMGLQYNSPLHF

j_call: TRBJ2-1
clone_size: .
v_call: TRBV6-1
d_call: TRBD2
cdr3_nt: TGTGCCAGCAGGGAGAGCGGGAATGGTTACAATGAGCAGTTCTTC
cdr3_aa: CASRESGNGYNEQFF

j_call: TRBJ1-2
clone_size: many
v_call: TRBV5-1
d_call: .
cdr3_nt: TGCGCCAGCAGCCGCGCAGAGGACTATGGCTACACCTTC
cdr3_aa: CASSRAEDYGYTF

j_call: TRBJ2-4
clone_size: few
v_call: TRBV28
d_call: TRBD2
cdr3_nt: TGTGCCAGCAGTTACCCCCGGGGGGGCCCCGGAAAAAACATTCAGTACTTC
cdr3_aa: CASSYPRGGPGKNIQYF

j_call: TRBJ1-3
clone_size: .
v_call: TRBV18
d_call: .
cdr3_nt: TGTGCCAGCTCACCACCGATGGGGGCTCGGGGAAACACCATATATTTT
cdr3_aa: CASSPPMGARGNTIYF

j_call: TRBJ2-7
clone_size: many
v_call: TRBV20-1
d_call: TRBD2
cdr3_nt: TGCAGTGCCAAGGGACTAGCGGGAAGATACGAGCAGTACTTC
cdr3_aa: CSAKGLAGRYEQYF

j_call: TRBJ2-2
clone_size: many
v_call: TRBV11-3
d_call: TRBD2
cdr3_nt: TGTGCCAGCAGCTTAGGGGCTACGGGTAGCGGGAGGGCCACCGGGGAGCTGTTTTTT
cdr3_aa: CASSLGATGSGRATGELFF

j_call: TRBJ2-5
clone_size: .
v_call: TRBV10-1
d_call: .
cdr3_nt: TGCGCCAGCAGCCGACAGGTAGTGGAACCCCAGTACTTC
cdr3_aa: CASSRQVVEPQYF

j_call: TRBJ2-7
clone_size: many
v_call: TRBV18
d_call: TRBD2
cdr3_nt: TGTGCCAGCTCACCGACTAGCGGGAACCGTAACGAGCAGTACTTC
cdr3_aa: CASSPTSGNRNEQYF

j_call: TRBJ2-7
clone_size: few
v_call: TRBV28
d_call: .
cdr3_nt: TGTGCCAGCAGTCGCGGAACCTACGAGCAGCACTTC
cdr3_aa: CASSRGTYEQHF

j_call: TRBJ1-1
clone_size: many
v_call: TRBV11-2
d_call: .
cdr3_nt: TGTGCCAGCAGCTTAGTTATCGGAGCTTTCTTT
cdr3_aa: CASSLVIGAFF

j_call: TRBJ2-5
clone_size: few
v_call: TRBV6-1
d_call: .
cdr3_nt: TGTGCCAGCAGTCTGGGGGGCGGTCTGAAGACCCAGTACTTC
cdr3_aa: CASSLGGGLKTQYF

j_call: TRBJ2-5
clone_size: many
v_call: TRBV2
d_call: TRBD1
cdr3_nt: TGTGCCAGCAACAGGGCAGGGGGCGCGGAGACCCAGTACTTC
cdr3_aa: CASNRAGGAETQYF

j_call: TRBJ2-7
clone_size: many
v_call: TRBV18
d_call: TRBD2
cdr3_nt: TGTGCCAGCTCACCTAGGACTAGCGGGAGCCGGTACGAGCAGTACTTC
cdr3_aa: CASSPRTSGSRYEQYF

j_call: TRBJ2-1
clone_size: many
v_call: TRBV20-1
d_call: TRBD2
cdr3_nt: TGCAGTGCTACTGGCGGGAGAGGAGAGCGTCCCAATGAGCAGTTCTTC
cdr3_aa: CSATGGRGERPNEQFF

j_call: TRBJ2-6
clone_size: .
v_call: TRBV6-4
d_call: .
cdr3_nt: TGTGCCAGCTCCCTGGGGCGGGGGGCCAACGTCCTGACTTTC
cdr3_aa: CASSLGRGANVLTF

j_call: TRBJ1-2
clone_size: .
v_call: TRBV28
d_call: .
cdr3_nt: TGTGCCAGCAGTTTACAAGGCGGTGGCTACACCTTC
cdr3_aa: CASSLQGGGYTF

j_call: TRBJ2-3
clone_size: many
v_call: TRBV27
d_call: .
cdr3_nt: TGTGCCAGCAGTTTATTACCGTTGACGGCCGATACGCAGTATTTT
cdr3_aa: CASSLLPLTADTQYF

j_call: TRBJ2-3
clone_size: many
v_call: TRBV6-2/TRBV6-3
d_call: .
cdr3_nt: TGTGCCAGCAGTTACCTGGGAAGCGGGAGCACAGATACGCAGTATTTT
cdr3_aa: CASSYLGSGSTDTQYF

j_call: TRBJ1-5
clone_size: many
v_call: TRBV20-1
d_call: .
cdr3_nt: TGCAGTGCTTGGGCAACTACTAATCAGCCCCAGCATTTT
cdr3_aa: CSAWATTNQPQHF

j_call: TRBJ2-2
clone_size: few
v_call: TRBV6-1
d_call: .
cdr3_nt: TGTGCCAGCAGGCCGCTCGTGAACACCGGGGAGCTGTTTTTT
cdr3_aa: CASRPLVNTGELFF

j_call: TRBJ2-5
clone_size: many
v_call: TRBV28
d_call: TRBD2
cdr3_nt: TGTGCCAGCAGTTCGGGGGGAGGGATTGAGACCCAGTACTTC
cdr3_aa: CASSSGGGIETQYF

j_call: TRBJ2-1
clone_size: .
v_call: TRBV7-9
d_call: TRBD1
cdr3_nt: TGTGCCAGCAGCCCCATCCGGGACAGAAGGTACAATGAGCAGTTCTTC
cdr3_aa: CASSPIRDRRYNEQFF

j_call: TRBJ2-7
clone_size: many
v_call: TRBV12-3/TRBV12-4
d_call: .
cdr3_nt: TGTGCCAGCAGTCTCGCCCCAGCCGGGGGCTACGAGCAGTACTTC
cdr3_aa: CASSLAPAGGYEQYF

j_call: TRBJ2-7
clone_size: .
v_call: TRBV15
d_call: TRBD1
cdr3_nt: TGTGCCACCAGATTGAGGCAGGGGGCTTACGAGCAGTACTTC
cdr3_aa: CATRLRQGAYEQYF

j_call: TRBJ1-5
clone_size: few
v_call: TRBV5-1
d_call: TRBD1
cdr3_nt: TGCGCCAGCAGCTGGGGGACAGGGTCTCAGCCCCAGCATTTT
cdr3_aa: CASSWGTGSQPQHF

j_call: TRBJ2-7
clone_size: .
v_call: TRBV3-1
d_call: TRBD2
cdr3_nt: TGTGCCAGCAGCCAAGATCTGGTGCAGCGGGAGGGCCAGAACCGCCACGAGCAGTACTTC
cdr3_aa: CASSQDLVQREGQNRHEQYF

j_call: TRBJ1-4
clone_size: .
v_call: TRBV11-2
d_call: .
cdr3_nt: TGTGCCAGCAGCCAAGATTACAGGTCGAATGAAAAACTGTTTTTT
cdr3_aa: CASSQDYRSNEKLFF

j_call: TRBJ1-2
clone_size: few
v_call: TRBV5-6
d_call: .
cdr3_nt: TGTGCCAGCAGCTTGGGACAGCAGTCCTATGGCTACACCTTC
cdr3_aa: CASSLGQQSYGYTF

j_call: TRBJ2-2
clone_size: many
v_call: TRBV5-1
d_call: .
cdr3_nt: TGCGCCACCCAACCGACTGCGACGAACACCGGGGAGCTGTTTTTT
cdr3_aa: CATQPTATNTGELFF

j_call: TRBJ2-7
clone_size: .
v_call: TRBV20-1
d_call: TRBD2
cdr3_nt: TGCAGTGTGGGGGGGGGTCTACTAGGCGAGCAGTACTTC
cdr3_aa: CSVGGGLLGEQYF

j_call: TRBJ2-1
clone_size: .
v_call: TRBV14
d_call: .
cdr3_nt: TGTGCCAGCAGCGGGATCGGGCGAGAGCAGTTCTTC
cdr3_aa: CASSGIGREQFF

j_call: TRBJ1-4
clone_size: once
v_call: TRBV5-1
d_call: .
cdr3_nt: TGTGCCAGCAGCTCCATCGACCGTGCCGGTGAAAAACTGTTTTTT
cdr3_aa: CASSSIDRAGEKLFF

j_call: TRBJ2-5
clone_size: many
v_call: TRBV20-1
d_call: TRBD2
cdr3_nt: TGCAGTGCTAGAGGACTAGCGGGAGGGAAGCTCCCACAAGAGACCCAGTACTTC
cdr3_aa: CSARGLAGGKLPQETQYF

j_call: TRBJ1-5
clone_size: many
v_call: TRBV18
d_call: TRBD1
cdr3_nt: TGTGCCAGCTCACCGACAGGGCTTCCGAGCAATCAGCCCCAGCATTTT
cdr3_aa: CASSPTGLPSNQPQHF

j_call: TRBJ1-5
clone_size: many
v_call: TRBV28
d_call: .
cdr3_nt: TGTGCCATGCAACGGGATAGCAATCAGCCCCAGCATTTT
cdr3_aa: CAMQRDSNQPQHF

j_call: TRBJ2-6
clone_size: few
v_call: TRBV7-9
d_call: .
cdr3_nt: TGTGCCAGCAGCTTAGAGTTCCCCTCTGGGGCCAACGTCCTGACTTTC
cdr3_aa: CASSLEFPSGANVLTF

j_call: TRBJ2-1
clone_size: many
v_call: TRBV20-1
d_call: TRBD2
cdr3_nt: TGCAGTGCTGTCAGACTAGCGGGATTGTTAAACAATGAGCAGTTCTTC
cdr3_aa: CSAVRLAGLLNNEQFF

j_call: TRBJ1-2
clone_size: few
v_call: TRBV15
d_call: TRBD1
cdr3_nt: TGTGCCACCAGCACCCCGGGCAGGGGGGATGGCTACACCTTC
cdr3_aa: CATSTPGRGDGYTF

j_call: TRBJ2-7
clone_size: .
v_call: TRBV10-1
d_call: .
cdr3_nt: TGCGCCAGCAGTGAGACAGGAGTAACTGGAGCGCACGAGCAGCACTTC
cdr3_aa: CASSETGVTGAHEQHF

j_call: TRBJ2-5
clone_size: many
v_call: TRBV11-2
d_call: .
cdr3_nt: TGTGCCAGCACCGATGGGGGGCGCGAGACCCAGTACTTC
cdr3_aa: CASTDGGRETQYF

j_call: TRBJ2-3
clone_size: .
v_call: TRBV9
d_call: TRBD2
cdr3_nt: TGTGCCAGCAGCGGAGGCTGGGCGGGAGGGCCAGATACGCAGTATTTT
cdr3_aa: CASSGGWAGGPDTQYF

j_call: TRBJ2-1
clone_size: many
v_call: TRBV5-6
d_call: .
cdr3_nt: TGTGCCAGCAGCTTGGGGCCATTAGGGTACAATGAGCAGTTCTTC
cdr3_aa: CASSLGPLGYNEQFF

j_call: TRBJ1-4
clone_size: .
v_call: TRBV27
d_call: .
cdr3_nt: TGTGCCAGCGGAACAGGGAAACTGTTTTTT
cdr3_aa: CASGTGKLFF

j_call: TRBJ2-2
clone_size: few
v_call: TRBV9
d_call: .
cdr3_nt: TGTGCCAGCAGCGTAGGCGGCCGAGGAAGGGACACCGGGGAGCTGTTTTTT
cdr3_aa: CASSVGGRGRDTGELFF

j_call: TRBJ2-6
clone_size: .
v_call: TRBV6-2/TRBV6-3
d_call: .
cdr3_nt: TGTGCCAGCAGTTCCCCCTGGGGGGCCCCTGGGGCCAACGTCCTGACTTTC
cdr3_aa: CASSSPWGAPGANVLTF

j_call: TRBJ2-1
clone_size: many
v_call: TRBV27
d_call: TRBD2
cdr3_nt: TGTGCCAGCACTTCATCTAGCGGGAGCAATGAGCAGTTCTTC
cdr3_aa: CASTSSSGSNEQFF

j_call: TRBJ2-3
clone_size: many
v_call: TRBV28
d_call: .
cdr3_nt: TGTGCCAGCAGCCCTCCAGGGGATGGCACAGATACGCAGTATTTT
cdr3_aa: CASSPPGDGTDTQYF

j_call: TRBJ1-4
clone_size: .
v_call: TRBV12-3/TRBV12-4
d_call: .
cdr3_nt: TGTGCCAGCAGTTTAAGAGGGGATGGGGAAAAACTGTTTTTT
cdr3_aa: CASSLRGDGEKLFF

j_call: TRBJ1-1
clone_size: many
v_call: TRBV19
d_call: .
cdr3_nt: TGTGCCAGTAGTATCGCAGACGGAGCCCCCGTCGCTTTCTTT
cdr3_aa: CASSIADGAPVAFF

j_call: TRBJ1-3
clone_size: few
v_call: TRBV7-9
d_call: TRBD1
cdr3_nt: TGTGCCAGCAGCCCTCTGACAGGGGGCGGTGGAAACACCATATATTTT
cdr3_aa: CASSPLTGGGGNTIYF

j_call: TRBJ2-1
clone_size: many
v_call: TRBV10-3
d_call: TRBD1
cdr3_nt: TGTGCCATCACTCGGGACAGGGACAATGAGCAGTTCTTC
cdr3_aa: CAITRDRDNEQFF

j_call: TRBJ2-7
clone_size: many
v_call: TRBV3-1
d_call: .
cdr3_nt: TGTGCCACCAGGGGGGACTACGAGCAGTACTTC
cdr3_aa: CATRGDYEQYF